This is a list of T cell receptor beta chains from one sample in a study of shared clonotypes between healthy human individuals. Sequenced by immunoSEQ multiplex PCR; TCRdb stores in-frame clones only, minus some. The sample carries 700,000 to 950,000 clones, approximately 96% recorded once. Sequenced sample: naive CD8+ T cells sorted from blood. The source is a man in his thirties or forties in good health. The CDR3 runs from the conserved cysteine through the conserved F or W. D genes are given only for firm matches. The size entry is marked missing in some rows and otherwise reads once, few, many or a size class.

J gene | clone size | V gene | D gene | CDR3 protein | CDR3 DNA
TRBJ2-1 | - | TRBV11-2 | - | CASSSQGEGYNEQFF | TGTGCCAGCAGCTCCCAGGGAGAAGGGTACAATGAGCAGTTCTTC
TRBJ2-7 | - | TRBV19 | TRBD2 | CASSIGSGGEQYF | TGTGCCAGTAGTATCGGGTCGGGGGGTGAGCAGTACTTC
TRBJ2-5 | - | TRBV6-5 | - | CASSYFGRGSQETQYF | TGTGCCAGCAGTTACTTTGGTCGAGGGAGCCAAGAGACCCAGTACTTC
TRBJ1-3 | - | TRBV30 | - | CAWSSGIAISGNTIYF | TGTGCCTGGAGTAGTGGGATTGCCATCTCTGGAAACACCATATATTTT
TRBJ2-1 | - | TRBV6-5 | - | CASSNLDEQFF | TGTGCCAGCAGCAACCTGGATGAGCAGTTCTTC
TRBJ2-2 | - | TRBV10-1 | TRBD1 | CASSGDEGTGDTGELFF | TGCGCCAGCAGTGGGGATGAGGGGACAGGGGACACCGGGGAGCTGTTTTTT
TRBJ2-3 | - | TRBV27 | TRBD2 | CASSPRLSGRADTQYF | TGTGCCAGCAGTCCCCGGTTAAGCGGGAGGGCAGATACGCAGTATTTT
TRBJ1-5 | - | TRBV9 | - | CASSAEDTGGRPQHF | TGTGCCAGCAGCGCTGAGGACACGGGAGGGCGGCCCCAGCATTTT
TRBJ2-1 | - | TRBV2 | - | CASRDSLSSYNEQFF | TGTGCCAGCAGAGACAGTTTAAGCTCCTACAATGAGCAGTTCTTC
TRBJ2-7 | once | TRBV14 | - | CASSQDFTGTYEQYF | TGTGCCAGCAGCCAAGATTTTACAGGGACCTACGAGCAGTACTTC
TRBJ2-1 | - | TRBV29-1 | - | CSVGLYRENEQFF | TGCAGCGTTGGTTTATATAGGGAGAATGAGCAGTTCTTC
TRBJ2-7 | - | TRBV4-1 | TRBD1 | CASSQEGRGRNEQYF | TGCGCCAGCAGCCAAGAGGGCAGGGGGCGAAACGAGCAGTACTTC
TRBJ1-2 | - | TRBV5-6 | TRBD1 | CASSLILTGNYGYTF | TGTGCCAGCAGCCTAATCCTGACAGGGAACTATGGCTACACCTTC